Listed below are T cell receptor beta chains from one sample, sequenced in a study of OX40 agonist ivuxolimab in advanced cancers. Assay used: immunoSEQ multiplex PCR; TCRdb lists only in-frame clones, some missing. The sample records roughly 30,000 clones, roughly nine tenths being singletons. The material sequenced was CD4+ or CD8+ T cells sorted from blood, taken in a trial of the OX40 agonist ivuxolimab. The source is an adult with an advanced solid tumor such as melanoma, head and neck, liver or kidney cancer. Both conserved end residues are part of each CDR3. A D gene is named only where the DNA matches it firmly. Clone size, where shown, is once, few, many, or a class for clones that have expanded.

v_call: TRBV7-3
d_call: -
j_call: TRBJ2-5
clone_size: -
cdr3_aa: CASSLSCRTPETQYF
cdr3_nt: TGTGCCAGCAGCTTAAGCTGCAGAACCCCGGAGACCCAGTACTTC

v_call: TRBV5-6
d_call: -
j_call: TRBJ2-3
clone_size: -
cdr3_aa: CASSPGSITDTQYF
cdr3_nt: TGTGCCAGCAGCCCCGGTAGCATCACAGATACGCAGTATTTT

v_call: TRBV4-1
d_call: -
j_call: TRBJ2-7
clone_size: -
cdr3_aa: CASSHVGGRNEQYF
cdr3_nt: TGCGCCAGCAGCCACGTAGGGGGGAGAAACGAGCAGTACTTC

v_call: TRBV7-3
d_call: TRBD1
j_call: TRBJ2-1
clone_size: -
cdr3_aa: CASSSGQGSYNEQFF
cdr3_nt: TGTGCCAGCAGCTCGGGACAGGGGTCCTACAATGAGCAGTTCTTC

v_call: TRBV27
d_call: -
j_call: TRBJ2-1
clone_size: -
cdr3_aa: CATQGYNEQFF
cdr3_nt: TGTGCCACCCAAGGATACAATGAGCAGTTCTTC

v_call: TRBV5-4
d_call: TRBD1
j_call: TRBJ1-1
clone_size: -
cdr3_aa: CASSQGDTEAFF
cdr3_nt: TGTGCCAGCAGCCAGGGGGACACTGAAGCTTTCTTT

v_call: TRBV7-3
d_call: TRBD1
j_call: TRBJ2-2
clone_size: -
cdr3_aa: CASSGTGGGGELFF
cdr3_nt: TGTGCCAGCAGCGGGACAGGGGGCGGCGGGGAGCTGTTTTTT

v_call: TRBV7-9
d_call: TRBD2
j_call: TRBJ2-2
clone_size: -
cdr3_aa: CASSPVAGVGELFF
cdr3_nt: TGTGCCAGCAGCCCTGTAGCGGGGGTCGGGGAGCTGTTTTTT

v_call: TRBV28
d_call: -
j_call: TRBJ1-2
clone_size: -
cdr3_aa: CASIRVLYGYTF
cdr3_nt: TGTGCCAGCATTCGGGTTCTCTATGGCTACACCTTC

v_call: TRBV4-3
d_call: TRBD2
j_call: TRBJ2-7
clone_size: medium-sized
cdr3_aa: CASSQEEASGVDEQYF
cdr3_nt: TGCGCCAGCAGCCAAGAAGAGGCTAGCGGAGTCGACGAGCAGTACTTC

v_call: TRBV7-2
d_call: -
j_call: TRBJ2-1
clone_size: -
cdr3_aa: CASSLWGRQSSYNEQFF
cdr3_nt: TGTGCCAGCAGCTTATGGGGGCGACAGAGCTCCTACAATGAGCAGTTCTTC

v_call: TRBV6-6
d_call: -
j_call: TRBJ2-5
clone_size: -
cdr3_aa: CASSPLLQETQYF
cdr3_nt: TGTGCCAGCAGTCCTTTACTGCAAGAGACCCAGTACTTC

v_call: TRBV28
d_call: -
j_call: TRBJ2-4
clone_size: -
cdr3_aa: CASSSFGAKNIQYF
cdr3_nt: TGTGCCAGCAGTTCCTTTGGGGCCAAAAACATTCAGTACTTC

v_call: TRBV27
d_call: TRBD2
j_call: TRBJ2-7
clone_size: once
cdr3_aa: CASSTTSGTSTQYF
cdr3_nt: TGTGCCAGCAGCACGACTAGCGGGACGTCGACGCAGTACTTC

v_call: TRBV15
d_call: TRBD1
j_call: TRBJ2-3
clone_size: -
cdr3_aa: CATRQGRDTDTQYF
cdr3_nt: TGTGCCACCCGACAGGGGCGGGACACAGATACGCAGTATTTT

v_call: TRBV6-1
d_call: TRBD2
j_call: TRBJ2-1
clone_size: -
cdr3_aa: CASSGLASGNEQFF
cdr3_nt: TGTGCCAGCAGTGGACTAGCGTCAGGCAATGAGCAGTTCTTC

v_call: TRBV7-2
d_call: -
j_call: TRBJ1-5
clone_size: -
cdr3_aa: CASSLGAASNQPQHF
cdr3_nt: TGTGCCAGCAGCTTAGGGGCAGCCAGCAATCAGCCCCAGCATTTT

v_call: TRBV28
d_call: -
j_call: TRBJ2-7
clone_size: -
cdr3_aa: CASSGPGREYSYEQYF
cdr3_nt: TGTGCCAGCAGTGGACCGGGACGGGAATACTCCTACGAGCAGTACTTC

v_call: TRBV4-3
d_call: -
j_call: TRBJ1-1
clone_size: -
cdr3_aa: CASSQGPENTEAFF
cdr3_nt: TGCGCCAGCAGCCAAGGCCCTGAGAACACTGAAGCTTTCTTT

v_call: TRBV6-4
d_call: -
j_call: TRBJ2-6
clone_size: few
cdr3_aa: CASSDNSGANVLTF
cdr3_nt: TGTGCCAGCAGTGACAACTCTGGGGCCAACGTCCTGACTTTC

v_call: TRBV6-1
d_call: TRBD2
j_call: TRBJ2-7
clone_size: once
cdr3_aa: CASSEELAGGYEQYF
cdr3_nt: TGTGCCAGCAGTGAAGAGCTAGCGGGAGGCTACGAGCAGTACTTC

v_call: TRBV10-2
d_call: -
j_call: TRBJ2-7
clone_size: few
cdr3_aa: CASGVGGEQYF
cdr3_nt: TGCGCCAGCGGGGTGGGTGGCGAGCAGTACTTC

v_call: TRBV28
d_call: -
j_call: TRBJ2-4
clone_size: -
cdr3_aa: CASSLGLAKNIQYF
cdr3_nt: TGTGCCAGCAGTTTAGGGCTGGCCAAAAACATTCAGTACTTC

v_call: TRBV6-4
d_call: -
j_call: TRBJ2-2
clone_size: few
cdr3_aa: CAMSANTGELFF
cdr3_nt: TGTGCCATGAGCGCGAACACCGGGGAGCTGTTTTTT

v_call: TRBV27
d_call: TRBD1
j_call: TRBJ1-1
clone_size: -
cdr3_aa: CASSRTGGTINTEAFF
cdr3_nt: TGTGCCTCAAGCAGGACAGGGGGCACCATAAACACTGAAGCTTTCTTT

v_call: TRBV9
d_call: -
j_call: TRBJ1-3
clone_size: -
cdr3_aa: CASSMNRDSGNTIYF
cdr3_nt: TGTGCCAGCAGCATGAACAGGGACTCTGGAAACACCATATATTTT

v_call: TRBV25-1
d_call: -
j_call: TRBJ2-1
clone_size: few
cdr3_aa: CASSDVDNEQFF
cdr3_nt: TGTGCCAGCAGTGATGTGGACAATGAGCAGTTCTTC

v_call: TRBV28
d_call: TRBD1
j_call: TRBJ1-2
clone_size: -
cdr3_aa: CASRRPFIVWTGLDYGYTF
cdr3_nt: TGTGCCAGCAGACGCCCTTTCATCGTGTGGACAGGGCTGGACTATGGCTACACCTTC